Following are 12 T cell receptor beta chains from one sample sequenced in a study of blood T cell repertoires in COVID-19. The table came from immunoSEQ multiplex PCR; TCRdb's copy has only in-frame clones and leaves some out. The table lists 270,000 or so clones, 70% to 90% of them singletons. Sequencing input: peripheral blood. Source of these receptors: a woman aged 30 to 39 with COVID-19, enrolled during active disease.

This clone was seen more than once but under ten times. The chain carries TRBV5-4 and TRBJ1-1; D uncertain. The CDR3 length is 12 residues. V gave up 3 bases and J gave up 1 base, with 4 bases separating them. Germline CDR1 SGHNT, CDR2 YYREEE (reference sequence). The DNA of the CDR3 is TGTGCCAGCAGCTGGAGGAACACTGAAGCTTTCTTT. Amino acid sequence: CASSWRNTEAFF.

V gene TRBV6-5 combines with J gene TRBJ2-7; 7 bases map to TRBD2. Germline CDR1 MNHEY, CDR2 SVGAGI. Unmatched junction bases numbered 14, after V lost 7 bases and J lost 5 bases. The CDR3 spans 15 residues. CDR3 amino acids: CASNKSLRGRNEQYF. The CDR3 DNA reads as TGTGCCAGCAACAAAAGTTTGCGGGGGAGGAACGAGCAGTACTTC.

The chain combines TRBV6-5 with TRBJ1-2; D might be TRBD1 (6 bases). The CDR3 is made up of 15 amino acids. V dropped 4 bases and J dropped 4 bases, with 16 bases sitting between them. CDR1 and CDR2 from the germline V gene are MNHEY and SVGAGI. The CDR3 region has the DNA TGTGCCAGCAGTTCGGGGGGGGCGCAGGTCTATGGCTACACCTTC. Its protein is CASSSGGAQVYGYTF.

The chain recombines TRBV25-1 with TRBJ1-1; D is ambiguous. Germline-derived CDR1 and CDR2 are MGHDK and SYGVNS. Trimming took off 7 bases at V and 3 bases at J, with 18 bases between the two ends. The CDR3 is 15 amino acids. CDR3 in DNA: TGTGCCAGCAAGGCCGGGGTTTGGGGAGACACTGAAGCTTTCTTT. It yields the protein CASKAGVWGDTEAFF.

The chain couples TRBV3-1 (or the pseudogene TRBV3-2) to TRBJ2-2, with D perhaps matching TRBD2 (6 bases). The CDR3 has 17 residues. Germline values: CDR1 LGHDT, CDR2 YNNKEL (reference sequence). Trimming stripped 3 bases from V and 3 bases from J, with 17 bases between. CDR3 protein: CASSHLAGFEDTGELFF. For the CDR3, the DNA is TGTGCCAGCAGCCATTTGGCGGGGTTTGAGGACACCGGGGAGCTGTTTTTT.

The chain uses TRBV19 and TRBJ2-7; 7 nucleotides align to TRBD1. The V gene's germline CDR1 is LNHDA and CDR2 SQIVND (reference sequence). Losses at the gene ends were 1 base for V and 2 bases for J; bases not matched to a gene: 8. CDR3 length: 16 amino acids. The CDR3 region has the DNA TGTGCCAGTAGTATAGGGCAGGGGGACCCAACCTACGAGCAGTACTTC. Protein product: CASSIGQGDPTYEQYF.

The rearrangement uses TRBV11-3 and TRBJ1-4; D remains unclear. From germline, CDR1 is SGHNT and CDR2 YENEEA. The CDR3 has 13 amino acids. The V and J ends lost 5 bases and 5 bases respectively, with 9 bases between them. DNA for the CDR3: TGTGCCAGCAGCATGGGCCCGAATGAAAAACTGTTTTTT. It is translated as CASSMGPNEKLFF.

The gene calls are TRBV5-4 and TRBJ1-2; possibly TRBD1 for D (6 bases). Germline assignment: CDR1 SGHNT and CDR2 YYREEE (reference sequence). The CDR3 spans 15 residues. Trimming shortened V by 3 bases and J by 8 bases, and 20 bases separated the two germline ends. CDR3 residues: CASSSRQDLLEGYTF. The CDR3, as DNA: TGTGCCAGCAGCTCAAGACAGGATTTGCTTGAGGGCTACACCTTC.

CDR3 loop: CSVEYSDSYEQYF. In DNA, the CDR3 is TGCAGCGTTGAGTACAGTGACTCCTACGAGCAGTACTTC. V usage is TRBV29-1 and J usage is TRBJ2-7; D is unclear. V lost 3 bases, J lost 0 bases, and 9 bases lay in between. The V gene's germline CDR1 is SQVTM and CDR2 ANQGSEA. CDR3 size: 13 residues.

The chain uses TRBV7-9 and TRBJ2-7; TRBD2 matches at 7 bases. The CDR3 sequence is 16 residues long. The germline V gene encodes CDR1 SEHNR and CDR2 FQNEAQ (reference sequence). The V segment lost 1 base and the J segment 5 bases; nucleotides outside the gene matches: 11. This chain's CDR3 is CASSLEFGLAVDEQYF. Written as DNA, the CDR3 is TGTGCCAGCAGCTTAGAGTTTGGCCTAGCGGTAGACGAGCAGTACTTC. The full variable domain, rest sourced from reference TRBV7-9 and TRBJ2-7, is DTGVSQNPRHKITKRGQNVTFRCDPISEHNRLYWYRQTLGQGPEFLTYFQNEAQLEKSRLLSDRFSAERPKGSFSTLEIQRTEQGDSAMYLCASSLEFGLAVDEQYFGPGTRLTVT.

The chain uses TRBV4-1 and TRBJ2-7, with TRBD2 as a possible D gene (5 bases). The V end was cut by 1 base, the J end by 3 bases, with 13 bases between. This CDR3 comprises 15 residues. CDR1 is MGHRA and CDR2 is YSYEKL in the germline V gene. The chain's CDR3 is CASSQVSDYRYEQYF. CDR3 nucleotide sequence: TGCGCCAGCAGCCAAGTATCAGACTACCGCTACGAGCAGTACTTC.

The CDR3 sequence: CASSLRDRDNEQFF. As DNA, the CDR3 is TGTGCCAGCAGCCTTAGGGACAGAGACAATGAGCAGTTCTTC. V usage is TRBV14 and J usage is TRBJ2-1; 7 bases map to TRBD1. The trim removed 4 bases at V and 5 bases at J, leaving 5 bases unmatched. The germline V gene encodes CDR1 SGHDN and CDR2 FVKESK. The CDR3 is 14 amino acids.